This record concerns one TCR beta chain sequence. No antigen is known for it. Clones were sequenced by immunoSEQ multiplex PCR, and TCRdb holds only the in-frame ones, with some missing. The profile shows around 76,000 clones, about 83% of them singletons. The CDR3 sequence is 15 residues long. V shed 1 base and J 10 bases; nucleotides not matched to a gene: 7. Germline values: CDR1 MNHNS, CDR2 SASEGT. The data derive from a study of T cell responses to AZD1222 COVID-19 vaccine. Points from the study as a whole: Repertoire samples came only from after the peak T cell response.

The TCR sequence derives from an adult in good health. Here the sequenced sample was peripheral blood, taken on day 0 of AZD1222 vaccination. The J gene is TRBJ1-4, the V gene TRBV6-1; TRBD1 aligns across 9 bases. CDR3 amino acids: CASSEEGQGAAKLFF. CDR3 nucleotides: TGTGCCAGCAGTGAAGAGGGACAGGGAGCAGCAAAACTGTTTTTT.